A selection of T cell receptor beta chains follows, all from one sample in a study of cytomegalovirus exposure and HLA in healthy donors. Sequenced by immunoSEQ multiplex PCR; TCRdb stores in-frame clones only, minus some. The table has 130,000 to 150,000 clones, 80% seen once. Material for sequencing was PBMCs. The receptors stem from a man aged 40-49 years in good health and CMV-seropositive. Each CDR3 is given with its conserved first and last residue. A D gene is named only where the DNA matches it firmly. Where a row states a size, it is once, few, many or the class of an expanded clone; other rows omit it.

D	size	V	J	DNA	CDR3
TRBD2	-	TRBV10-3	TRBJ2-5	TGTGCCATCAGTGAACCGGGACTAGCGGCCAAGGGGACCCAGTACTTC	CAISEPGLAAKGTQYF
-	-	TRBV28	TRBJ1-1	TGTGCCAGCAGTGGTGGTAGCTCAGCTTTCTTT	CASSGGSSAFF
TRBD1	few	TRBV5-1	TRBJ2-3	TGCGCCAGCAGCCCGGACAGGGTTCAGGGAGATACGCAGTATTTT	CASSPDRVQGDTQYF
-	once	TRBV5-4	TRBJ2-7	TGTGCCAGCAAACGGGGTTCCGAGCAGTACTTC	CASKRGSEQYF
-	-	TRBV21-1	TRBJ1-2	TGTGCCAGCAGCAAAGGGATTCCGGGACAGAAAAATTTTCCCTATGGCTACACCTTC	CASSKGIPGQKNFPYGYTF
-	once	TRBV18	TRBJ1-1	TGTGCCAGCTCGCAGCGCAACACTGAAGCTTTCTTT	CASSQRNTEAFF
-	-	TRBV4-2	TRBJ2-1	TGTGCCAGCAGCCAAGGACCGAGGCTGGCGGTGACCTACAATGAGCAGTTCTTC	CASSQGPRLAVTYNEQFF
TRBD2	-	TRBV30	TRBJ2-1	TGTGCCCAGTGGGCGGGAGGTGTGCAGTTCTTC	CAQWAGGVQFF
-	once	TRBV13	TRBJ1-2	TGTGCCAGCAGCTTAGGAGAGGGTTCGTGGGGCTACACCTTC	CASSLGEGSWGYTF
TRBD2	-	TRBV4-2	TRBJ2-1	TGTGCCAGCAGCCAAGAGACGGGGGGGCGGTGGTATGAGCAGTTCTTC	CASSQETGGRWYEQFF
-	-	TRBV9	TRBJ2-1	TGTGCCAGCAGCGTATGGGGGCTTGGGGCTAGCAGCGACAATGAGCAGTTCTTC	CASSVWGLGASSDNEQFF
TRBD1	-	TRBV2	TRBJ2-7	TGTGCCAGCAGGGGACAGATCTACGAGCAGTACTTC	CASRGQIYEQYF
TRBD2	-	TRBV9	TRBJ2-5	TGTGCCAGCAGCGTAGCGAGAGGACCGGGGACTAGCGGGACGGAGACCCAGTACTTC	CASSVARGPGTSGTETQYF
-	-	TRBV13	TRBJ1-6	TGTGCCAGCAGCTTAGGGGACAGCCTTTCACCCCTCCACTTT	CASSLGDSLSPLHF
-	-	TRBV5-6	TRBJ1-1	TGTGCCAGCAGCTTGGTGGGCCGGAACACTGAAGCTTTCTTT	CASSLVGRNTEAFF
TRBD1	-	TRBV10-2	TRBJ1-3	TGCGCCAGCAGCGAGACAGGGCTCTCTGGAAACACCATATATTTT	CASSETGLSGNTIYF
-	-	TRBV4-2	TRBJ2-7	TGTGCCAGCAGCCAAGGGGCAGGGGCCCCCTACGAGCAGTACTTC	CASSQGAGAPYEQYF
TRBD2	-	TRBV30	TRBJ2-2	TGTGCCTGGAGGCCGGCTTTGGGACTAGCGGGAAACACCGGGGAGCTGTTTTTT	CAWRPALGLAGNTGELFF
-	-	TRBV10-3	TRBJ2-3	TGTGCCATCAGTGAAGTGAGCGGACAGGGGTTGAGCGGGAGGCCGACAGATACGCAGTATTTT	CAISEVSGQGLSGRPTDTQYF
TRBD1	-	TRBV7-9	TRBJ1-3	TGTGCCAGCAGCTCGACAGGGACCGCACCTCGTGGAAACACCATATATTTT	CASSSTGTAPRGNTIYF
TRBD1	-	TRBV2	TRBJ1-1	TGTGCCAGCACCTTTGGACAGGGTGTCACTGAAGCTTTCTTT	CASTFGQGVTEAFF
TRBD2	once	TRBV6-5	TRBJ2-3	TGTGCCAGCAGGCTAGCGGGGCTGCGAACAGATACGCAGTATTTT	CASRLAGLRTDTQYF
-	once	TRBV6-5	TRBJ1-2	TGTGCCAGCAGTTATGGGGGCATCTCTGGCTACACCTTC	CASSYGGISGYTF
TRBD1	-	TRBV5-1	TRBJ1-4	TGCGCCAGCAGCCAGGGGGACGGTCCCTCCCCGGGGTTTTTT	CASSQGDGPSPGFF
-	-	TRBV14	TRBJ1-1	TGTGCCAGCAGCCAAGATCTAATAGGGGGAGGGGGAACTGAAGCTTTCTTT	CASSQDLIGGGGTEAFF
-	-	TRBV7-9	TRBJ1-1	TGTGCCAGCAGCTCCCTGTCCGTTATGAACACTGAAGCTTTCTTT	CASSSLSVMNTEAFF
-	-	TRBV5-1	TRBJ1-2	TGCGCCAGCAGCTTGGGGAGTGAGCGATACTATGGCTACACCTTC	CASSLGSERYYGYTF
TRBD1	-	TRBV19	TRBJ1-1	TGTGCCAGTAGTGTGACAGGGGTCACTGAAGCTTTCTTT	CASSVTGVTEAFF
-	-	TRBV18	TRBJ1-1	TGTGCCAGCTCACCAGCAGGGGTGGGTACTGAAGCTTTCTTT	CASSPAGVGTEAFF
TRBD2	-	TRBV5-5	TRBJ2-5	TGTGCCAGCAGCGAGGGACTAGCGGGGGGAGAGACCCAGTACTTC	CASSEGLAGGETQYF
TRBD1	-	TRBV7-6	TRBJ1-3	TGTGCCAGCAGCTCAACAGGGGGTATCACTGGAAACACCATATATTTT	CASSSTGGITGNTIYF
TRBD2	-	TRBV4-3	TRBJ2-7	TGCGCCAGCAGCCAAGACCGCGCAGGGACTAGCGGATACGAGCAGTACTTC	CASSQDRAGTSGYEQYF
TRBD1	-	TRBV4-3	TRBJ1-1	TGCGCCAGCAGCCAAGATAGGACAGGATTGAACACTGAAGCTTTCTTT	CASSQDRTGLNTEAFF
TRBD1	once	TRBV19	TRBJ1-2	TGTGCCAGTACCAGAGGGACAGGGGGCGACGGCTACACCTTC	CASTRGTGGDGYTF
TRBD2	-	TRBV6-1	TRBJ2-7	TGTGCCACTCGGGGGGATTCCTACGAGCAGTACTTC	CATRGDSYEQYF
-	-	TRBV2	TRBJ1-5	TGTGCCAGCAGTGAAGCGCTATTAGCGAGTTCGGTTTCCCAGCATTTT	CASSEALLASSVSQHF
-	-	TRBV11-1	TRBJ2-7	TGTGCCAGCAGCCCGTCGGTGGCAGGCCCCGACTACGAGCAGTACTTC	CASSPSVAGPDYEQYF
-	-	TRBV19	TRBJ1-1	TGTGCCAGTAGTATAGGACAGAGGAACACTGAAGCTTTCTTT	CASSIGQRNTEAFF
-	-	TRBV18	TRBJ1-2	TGTGCCAGCTCACCGAGCCAGGCCTCGGGGTATGGCTACACCTTC	CASSPSQASGYGYTF
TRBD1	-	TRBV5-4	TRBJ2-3	TGTGCCAGCAGCTTGGCGGGACAGGGTCCCTTACACACAGATACGCAGTATTTT	CASSLAGQGPLHTDTQYF
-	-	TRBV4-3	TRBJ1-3	TGCGCCAGCAGCCAGTTTCACTCTGGAAACACCATATATTTT	CASSQFHSGNTIYF
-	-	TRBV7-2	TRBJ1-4	TGTGCCAGCAGCCGGGAAATGTTTGGGACAACAAATGAAAAACTGTTTTTT	CASSREMFGTTNEKLFF
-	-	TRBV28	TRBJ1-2	TGTGCCAGCAGAGCTACCGGGGAGACTGGCTACACCTTC	CASRATGETGYTF
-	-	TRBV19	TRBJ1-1	TGTGCCACTAACAATGGAGGGGTGGATTATGCTTTCTTT	CATNNGGVDYAFF
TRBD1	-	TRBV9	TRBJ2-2	TGTGCCAGCAGCGTTGGGACAGGGGCCGGGGAGCTGTTTTTT	CASSVGTGAGELFF
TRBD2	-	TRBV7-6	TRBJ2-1	TGTGCCAGCAGCTTACGGGGCGGGGGGGCCTACAATGAGCAGTTCTTC	CASSLRGGGAYNEQFF
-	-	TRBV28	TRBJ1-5	TGTGCCAGCAGCGTACAGGGTAGCGGCAATCAGCCCCAGCATTTT	CASSVQGSGNQPQHF
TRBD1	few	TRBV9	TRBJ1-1	TGTGCCAGCAGCGGCGGACAGGGGAGAGGGTGGACTGAAGCTTTCTTT	CASSGGQGRGWTEAFF